This T cell receptor beta chain was identified during a study of T cell repertoires in cytomegalovirus infection. Study in general: The authors relied on CMV epitopes, both recently identified HLA-C-restricted and well-studied HLA-B-restricted. Carrying CMV and the relevant HLA type showed in public TCR beta signatures. General study results and limits: Frequencies of public TCR beta families were cumulated, and this identified carriers of CMV plus the relevant HLA. CMV-specific TCR beta clonotypes restricted by HLA-C dominated the ex vivo response.

MiXCR was run by TCRdb on the reads, yielding one entry per CDR3 protein. In the table there are hundreds of thousands of distinct CDR3 sequences, under 45% of which are singletons. Germline CDR1 is SGHNT and CDR2 is YYREEE (reference sequence). This CDR3 is built from 14 residues. With 3 bases clipped from V and 14 bases from J, the junction kept 12 bases outside the gene matches. As to this clonotype: Its antigen remains unidentified.

The chain combines TRBV5-4 with TRBJ2-1; 9 bases align to TRBD1. This sequence originates from a human donor in good health (CMV status not recorded). Some clones in this sample may be carry-over from other donors' samples. Material: cultured PBMCs, obtained from culture after CMV antigen stimulation. The CDR3 nucleotides are TGTGCCAGCAGCTCCGAGACAGGGGGAATTTTCGAGTTCTTC. Protein sequence: CASSSETGGIFEFF.